Below, 20 T cell receptor beta chains from the same sample are listed, as sequenced in a study of early T cells in non-severe SARS-CoV-2 infection. TCRdb redid the calling of the 5' RACE reads with MiXCR, one entry per CDR3 protein. Of 75,000 to 90,000 distinct CDR3 sequences in the sample, 9.5% to 15% were seen once. The specimen was whole blood. The receptors derive from an adult who was a healthcare worker with PCR-confirmed SARS-CoV-2 infection or an uninfected control (not recorded which).

J is TRBJ1-1 and V is TRBV10-2; D perhaps matches TRBD1 (6 bases). V shed 5 bases and J shed 0 bases, with 13 bases lying between them. This CDR3 has 15 amino acids. From germline, CDR1 is WSHSY and CDR2 SAAADI. CDR3 amino acids: CASSPRTDLNTEAFF. The CDR3 bases are TGCGCCAGCAGTCCGAGGACAGATCTGAACACTGAAGCTTTCTTT.

This chain connects TRBV28 to TRBJ2-3; D remains unclear. Deletions cut 5 bases from V and 0 bases from J, with 15 bases between. CDR1 MDHEN and CDR2 SYDVKM come from the germline V gene. The CDR3 extends over 16 amino acids. This CDR3 reads CASSPRPAKSTDTQYF. CDR3 in DNA: TGTGCCAGCAGTCCCCGCCCCGCCAAGAGCACAGATACGCAGTATTTT.

This chain uses TRBV7-9 with TRBJ2-6; 8 bases are shared with TRBD2. The CDR3 covers 17 residues. Trimming cost V 5 bases and J 0 bases; bases outside gene matches: 6. In germline, CDR1 is SEHNR, CDR2 FQNEAQ (reference sequence). As DNA, the CDR3 is TGTGCCAGCAGCCCCGGGGGGGGCAGCTCTGGGGCCAACGTCCTGACTTTC. It translates to CASSPGGGSSGANVLTF. The entire variable domain, with the rest obtained from reference TRBV7-9 and TRBJ2-6, is as follows: DTGVSQNPRHKITKRGQNVTFRCDPISEHNRLYWYRQTLGQGPEFLTYFQNEAQLEKSRLLSDRFSAERPKGSFSTLEIQRTEQGDSAMYLCASSPGGGSSGANVLTFGAGSRLTVL.

This clonotype was observed at least ten times. One junction end disagrees with the germline gene, perhaps due to a read error. The rearrangement joins TRBV7-7 to TRBJ2-2, with unresolved D. The germline V gene has CDR1 SSHAT and CDR2 FNYEAQ (reference sequence). CDR3 length equals 14 residues. CDR3 nucleotide sequence: TGTGCTAGCAGCCCGAGATCGGGTCCCGGGGAGCTGTTTTTT. This encodes CASSPRSGPGELFF.

This clonotype was seen ten or more times. V is TRBV5-5 and J is TRBJ2-7; D remains ambiguous. Trimming stripped 0 bases from V and 1 base from J, with 8 bases between. Germline CDR1 and CDR2: SGHKS and YYEKEE (reference sequence). The CDR3 covers 14 residues. The chain's CDR3 is CASSLESASYEQYF. As DNA, the CDR3 is TGTGCCAGCAGCTTGGAGTCTGCGTCCTACGAGCAGTACTTC.

The J gene is TRBJ1-2, the V gene TRBV9; D not certain. This CDR3 is 14 amino acids long. Germline loops: CDR1 SGDLS, CDR2 YYNGEE. Trimming cost V 2 bases and J 1 base, with 9 bases left between them. The CDR3 coding sequence is TGTGCCAGCAGCGTCAGCTGGGGTAACTATGGCTACACCTTC. It translates to CASSVSWGNYGYTF. Combining the CDR3 with reference TRBV9 and TRBJ1-2 gives the whole variable domain DSGVTQTPKHLITATGQRVTLRCSPRSGDLSVYWYQQSLDQGLQFLIQYYNGEERAKGNILERFSAQQFPDLHSELNLSSLELGDSALYFCASSVSWGNYGYTFGSGTRLTVV.

The chain has TRBV10-3 and TRBJ2-7, with TRBD1 as a possible D gene (6 bases). The V end was cut by 4 bases, the J end by 5 bases, with 9 bases between. Germline CDR1 reads ENHRY; CDR2 reads SYGVKD. The CDR3 is 12 residues long. CDR3 in DNA: TGTGCCATCAGTGTTTCAGGGGACGAGCAGTACTTC. Protein: CAISVSGDEQYF.

Turning to this clonotype: The junction departs from germline at one end; a sequencing error may be responsible. The gene calls are TRBV7-7 and TRBJ2-2; possible D gene TRBD1, 5 bases. This CDR3 has 14 residues. The V gene's germline CDR1 is SSHAT and CDR2 FNYEAQ (reference sequence). DNA for the CDR3: TGTGCTAGCAGCTTAGACAGGAACACCGGGGAGCTGTTTTTT. Encoded protein: CASSLDRNTGELFF.

This clonotype has a count of ten or more. The chain uses TRBV2 and TRBJ2-1; TRBD1 aligns across 8 bases. The length of the CDR3 is 16 residues. V shed 0 bases, J shed 9 bases, and the junction held 10 bases outside the gene matches. Germline CDR1 is SNHLY and CDR2 is FYNNEI. Here the CDR3 reads CASSEALVTGGGEQFF. CDR3 in DNA: TGTGCCAGCAGTGAAGCGCTCGTCACAGGGGGAGGTGAGCAGTTCTTC.

This clonotype was seen many times. This chain connects TRBV29-1 to TRBJ2-5; D is unclear. The CDR3 runs to 13 residues. V lost 6 bases, J lost 1 base, and 12 bases lay in between. CDR1 SQVTM and CDR2 ANQGSEA come from the germline V gene. CDR3 in DNA: TGCAGCGTGGTCGGAGTATTCCAAGAGACCCAGTACTTC. Amino acids: CSVVGVFQETQYF.

This chain links TRBV7-9 with TRBJ2-7; 7 bases map to TRBD2. CDR1 and CDR2 from the germline V gene are SEHNR and FQNEAQ (reference sequence). V trimming: 4 bases; J trimming: 0 bases; junction bases outside the gene matches: 6. The CDR3 loop spans 15 amino acids. This CDR3 is CASSYTSEYSYEQYF. The CDR3 DNA sequence: TGTGCCAGCAGCTATACTAGCGAATACTCCTACGAGCAGTACTTC.

This chain joins TRBV6-5 and TRBJ1-3; D might be TRBD1 (6 bases). V was pared by 6 bases and J by 0 bases, with 9 bases between. Looked up from germline, CDR1 is MNHEY and CDR2 is SVGAGI. The CDR3 contains 14 residues. The DNA of the CDR3 is TGTGCCAGCAGGGACAGTTTCTCTGGAAACACCATATATTTT. Protein: CASRDSFSGNTIYF.

Ten or more counts support this clonotype. V and J are TRBV28 and TRBJ1-1; the D gene is possibly TRBD1 (5 bases). CDR3 length: 13 residues. V lost 10 bases and J 0 bases, leaving 12 bases between the germline ends. The germline gives CDR1 MDHEN, CDR2 SYDVKM. The chain's CDR3 is CAIQGRMNTEAFF. The CDR3, as DNA: TGTGCCATCCAGGGTCGGATGAACACTGAAGCTTTCTTT.

This clonotype was counted many times. This CDR3 is CASSLAPPYNYGYTF. The CDR3, as DNA: TGTGCCAGCAGTTTAGCACCCCCTTATAACTATGGCTACACCTTC. V and J are TRBV12-3 or TRBV12-4 and TRBJ1-2, with D uncertain. CDR3 length: 15 amino acids. The ends were cut back, 0 bases at V and 1 base at J, with 9 bases in the middle.

This clonotype was seen a few times. The chain combines TRBV29-1 with TRBJ2-4; 8 bases match TRBD2. CDR1 SQVTM and CDR2 ANQGSEA come from the germline V gene. The junction had 7 bases not matched to a gene; V was cut back by 7 bases and J by 8 bases. The CDR3 loop spans 12 amino acids. The CDR3 sequence: CSASGGGDIQYF. The CDR3 DNA is TGCAGCGCCTCCGGGGGGGGAGACATTCAGTACTTC.

This clonotype was found a few times. CDR3 bases: TGTGCCAGCAGTGAATCTCCCTACAGTCAGCGGGAGTTCTACAATGAGCAGTTCTTC. As protein: CASSESPYSQREFYNEQFF. This chain links TRBV25-1 with TRBJ2-1; 8 bases map to TRBD2. The CDR3 sequence is 19 residues long. From germline, CDR1 is MGHDK and CDR2 SYGVNS. Trimming removed 1 base from V and 3 bases from J; junction bases left unmatched: 14.

The chain couples TRBV5-4 to TRBJ2-7; 7 nucleotides agree with TRBD1. CDR1 is SGHNT and CDR2 is YYREEE in the germline V gene (reference sequence). V lost 4 bases and J lost 1; bases outside the gene matches: 8. The CDR3 has 15 amino acids. This CDR3 reads CASSKDLQGSYEQYF. In DNA form, the CDR3 reads TGTGCCAGCAGCAAGGATTTACAGGGGTCCTACGAGCAGTACTTC.

This clonotype was detected only a few times. The J gene is TRBJ2-1, the V gene TRBV12-3 or TRBV12-4, with D uncertain. CDR3 size: 17 residues. V lost 5 bases to trimming and J lost 0 bases, with 17 bases between them. This chain's CDR3 is CASSPRPGKHSYNEQFF. CDR3 bases: TGTGCCAGCAGTCCCCGCCCTGGGAAACACTCCTACAATGAGCAGTTCTTC.

This chain uses TRBV11-2 with TRBJ2-2; D gene unclear. Germline V lookup: CDR1 SGHAT, CDR2 FQNNGV. CDR3 length: 13 amino acids. Trimming removed 5 bases from V and 1 base from J, with 5 bases in between. Here the CDR3 reads CASSPKNTGELFF. DNA of the CDR3: TGTGCCAGCAGCCCTAAGAACACCGGGGAGCTGTTTTTT.

There are many counts of this clonotype. This sequence joins TRBV4-2 and TRBJ2-1; 9 bases agree with TRBD2. Trimming took 1 base from V and 7 from J; bases not matched to a gene: 8. The length of the CDR3 is 16 residues. Germline loops: CDR1 LGHNA, CDR2 YNFKEQ. The CDR3 here is CASSQVRASGINEQFF. The CDR3 DNA is TGTGCCAGCAGCCAAGTCCGGGCTAGCGGGATAAATGAGCAGTTCTTC.